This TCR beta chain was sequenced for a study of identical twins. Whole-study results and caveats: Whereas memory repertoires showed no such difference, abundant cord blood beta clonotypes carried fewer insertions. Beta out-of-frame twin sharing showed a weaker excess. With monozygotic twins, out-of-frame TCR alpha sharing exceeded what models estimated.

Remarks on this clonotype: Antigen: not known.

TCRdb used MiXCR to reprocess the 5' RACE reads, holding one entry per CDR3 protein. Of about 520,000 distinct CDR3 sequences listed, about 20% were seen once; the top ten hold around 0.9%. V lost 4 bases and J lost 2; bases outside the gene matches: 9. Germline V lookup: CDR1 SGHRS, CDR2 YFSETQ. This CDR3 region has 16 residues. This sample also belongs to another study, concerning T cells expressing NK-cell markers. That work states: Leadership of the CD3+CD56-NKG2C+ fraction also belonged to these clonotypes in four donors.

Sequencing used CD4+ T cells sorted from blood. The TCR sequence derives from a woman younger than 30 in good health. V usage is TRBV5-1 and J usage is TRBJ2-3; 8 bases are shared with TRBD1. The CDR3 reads CASSRQGMGITDTQYF. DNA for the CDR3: TGCGCCAGCAGCAGACAGGGGATGGGGATCACAGATACGCAGTATTTT.